These 17 T cell receptor beta chains came from one sample sequenced in a study of monozygotic twins with inflammatory bowel disease. TCRdb re-called the 5' RACE reads and shows each CDR3 protein once, DNA omitted. Seen in this sample are roughly 150,000 distinct CDR3 sequences; the ten most common clones hold 2% to 2.5%. The sequenced material came from blood. These receptors originate from a human donor with ulcerative colitis or Crohn's disease, or a healthy co-twin of an affected twin (not recorded which).

This chain links TRBV3-1 with TRBJ2-3. Germline V gene lookup returns CDR1 LGHDT and CDR2 YNNKEL (reference sequence). The CDR3 covers 16 residues. The CDR3 reads CASSLRSGAHTDTQYF.

The V gene is TRBV18, the J gene TRBJ1-2. The CDR3 contains 16 residues. Germline assignment: CDR1 KGHSH and CDR2 LQKENI. The chain's CDR3 is CASSPFAAETDYGYTF.

This chain uses TRBV28 with TRBJ2-1; absent DNA, TCRdb's TRBD1 call cannot be checked. CDR1 is MDHEN and CDR2 is SYDVKM in the germline V gene. The CDR3 has 12 amino acids. This CDR3 reads CASSLPPWEQFF.

This chain connects TRBV29-1 to TRBJ1-4; the D call of TRBD1 rests on TCRdb alone, since no DNA is present to check it. Germline V gene lookup returns CDR1 SQVTM and CDR2 ANQGSEA. CDR3 length: 13 amino acids. This CDR3 reads CSVLEGANEKLFF.

The J gene is TRBJ2-2, the V gene TRBV12-5; TCRdb's D call, TRBD1, is unchecked because there is no DNA. The CDR3 contains 16 residues. Germline V lookup: CDR1 LGHNT, CDR2 FRNRAP. The CDR3 loop reads CASGLAPGLGTGELFF.

The gene calls are TRBV20-1 and TRBJ1-4; TCRdb designates TRBD1, a call that cannot be tested without DNA. CDR1 DFQATT and CDR2 SNEGSKA come from the germline V gene (reference sequence). CDR3 length: 15 amino acids. CDR3 region: CSARDWGGTNEKLFF.

The chain joins TRBV7-9 to TRBJ2-7; TCRdb picks TRBD1, but there is no DNA to check that call. This CDR3 is 17 amino acids long. Germline lookup yields CDR1 SEHNR and CDR2 FQNEAQ (reference sequence). The CDR3 loop is CASSLAPGERETYEQYF.

The rearrangement links TRBV6-1 to TRBJ2-3; the TCRdb call, TRBD1, lacks DNA for checking. The germline gives CDR1 MNHNS, CDR2 SASEGT. The CDR3 spans 14 residues. The CDR3 region is CASSGDRDTDTQYF.

V gene TRBV6-2 or TRBV6-3 combines with J gene TRBJ2-5; TCRdb returns TRBD1, unconfirmable since there is no DNA. From germline, CDR1 is MNHEY and CDR2 SVGEGT. The CDR3 totals 13 residues. CDR3 residues: CASRIDREETQYF.

This chain uses TRBV9 with TRBJ1-1. Germline CDR1 reads SGDLS; CDR2 reads YYNGEE. The CDR3 spans 15 residues. The chain's CDR3 is CASSVAGSSNTEAFF.

This CDR3 is CASRPGRERYYWNSPLHF. The chain links TRBV11-2 to TRBJ1-6. The V gene's germline CDR1 is SGHAT and CDR2 FQNNGV. CDR3 length: 18 amino acids.

The rearrangement joins TRBV6-5 to TRBJ2-1; there is no DNA to check the TCRdb D call of TRBD1. Germline V gene data show CDR1 as MNHEY and CDR2 as SVGAGI. This CDR3 has 13 residues. The chain's CDR3 is CASSSTSGRQPLF.

CDR3 residues: CSGGQDYEQYF. This chain links TRBV29-1 with TRBJ2-7; checking the TCRdb D call of TRBD1 is not possible without DNA. CDR3 length equals 11 residues. The germline gives CDR1 SQVTM, CDR2 ANQGSEA.

J is TRBJ2-7 and V is TRBV20-1; the TRBD1 assignment by TCRdb is unverifiable without DNA. Germline-derived CDR1 and CDR2 are DFQATT and SNEGSKA (reference sequence). The CDR3 is 15 residues long. The CDR3 loop is CSAPGRQRSSYEQYF.

The chain joins TRBV3-1 to TRBJ2-4; as DNA is missing, the TRBD1 call by TCRdb cannot be tested. Germline V lookup: CDR1 LGHDT, CDR2 YNNKEL (reference sequence). The CDR3 is 14 residues long. This CDR3 is CASSPLGGENIQYF. The whole variable domain, remainder taken from reference TRBV3-1 and TRBJ2-4, is DTAVSQTPKYLVTQMGNDKSIKCEQNLGHDTMYWYKQDSKKFLKIMFSYNNKELIINETVPNRFSPKSPDKAHLNLHINSLELGDSAVYFCASSPLGGENIQYFGAGTRLSVL.

This chain joins TRBV5-1 and TRBJ2-7; without DNA, the TCRdb call of TRBD1 cannot be checked. Germline CDR1 reads SGHRS; CDR2 reads YFSETQ. This CDR3 contains 17 residues. The CDR3 protein is CASSLASDRGRAYEQYF.

The chain links TRBV12-3 or TRBV12-4 to TRBJ1-5; TCRdb indicates TRBD1, and absent DNA this call remains unverified. The CDR3 has 17 amino acids. The CDR3 reads CASSPRWGRGTNQPQHF.